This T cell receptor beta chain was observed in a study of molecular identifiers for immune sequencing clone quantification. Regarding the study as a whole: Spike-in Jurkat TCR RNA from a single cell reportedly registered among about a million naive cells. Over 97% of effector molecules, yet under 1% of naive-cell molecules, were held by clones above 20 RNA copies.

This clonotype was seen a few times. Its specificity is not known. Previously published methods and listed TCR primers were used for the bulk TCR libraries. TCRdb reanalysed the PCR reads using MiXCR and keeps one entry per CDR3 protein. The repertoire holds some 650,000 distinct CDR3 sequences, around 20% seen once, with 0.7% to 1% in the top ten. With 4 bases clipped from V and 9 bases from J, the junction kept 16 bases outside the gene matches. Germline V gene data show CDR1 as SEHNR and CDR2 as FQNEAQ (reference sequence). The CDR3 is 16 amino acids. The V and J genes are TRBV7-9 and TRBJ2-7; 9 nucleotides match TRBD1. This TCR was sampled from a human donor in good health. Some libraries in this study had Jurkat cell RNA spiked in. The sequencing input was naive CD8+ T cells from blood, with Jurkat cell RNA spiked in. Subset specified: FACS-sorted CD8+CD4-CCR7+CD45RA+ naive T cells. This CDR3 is CASSYVTTGQGRGQYF. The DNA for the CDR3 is TGTGCCAGCAGCTATGTTACGACGGGACAGGGAAGGGGGCAGTACTTC.